The 3 T cell receptor beta chains given below trace back to one sample, sequenced in a study of beta chain features in type 1 diabetes. Study results and limitations: Type 1 diabetes patients had moderately but significantly shorter TCRB CDR3s in all four CD4+ subsets.

These receptors lack a known antigen. The isolated RNA, all of it, was reverse transcribed, so expressed TCRB transcripts were what got sequenced. Sequencing used immunoSEQ multiplex PCR; TCRdb keeps in-frame clones, though not all of them. The sample includes approximately 140,000 clones, 7% to 10% of them seen just once. The sequencing sample was made of central memory CD4+ T cells from blood. Receptor source: a man aged 25 to 40 with type 1 diabetes.

This clone was counted between two and nine times. The J gene is TRBJ2-4, the V gene TRBV28; TRBD2 agrees at 8 bases. This CDR3 has 14 amino acids. The germline V gene has CDR1 MDHEN and CDR2 SYDVKM. Trimming took 9 bases from V and 1 from J; bases not matched to a gene: 5. The CDR3 coding sequence is TGTGCCAGTCTAAGCGGGGGTGCCAAAAACATTCAGTACTTC. Protein sequence: CASLSGGAKNIQYF.

The sample holds a few counts of this clone. One junction end does not reproduce the germline sequence, and a read error may be involved. This chain links TRBV29-1 with TRBJ2-5; D is unclear. This CDR3 has 12 residues. Germline V gene sequence: CDR1 SQVTM, CDR2 ANQGSEA. CDR3 loop: CSVNYYQETQYF. CDR3 coding DNA: TGCAGCGTTAACTATTACCAGGAGACCCAGTACTTC.

Turning to this clone: At one boundary the junction diverges from the germline segment, which might be a read error. This same CDR3 is encoded by further DNA sequences in the sample. CDR3 in amino acids: CSVEEDRGQKAFF. The CDR3 DNA sequence: TGCAGCGTTGAAGAGGACAGGGGGCAGAAAGCCTTCTTT. The V gene is TRBV29-1, the J gene TRBJ1-1, with 11 bases lining up with TRBD1. Germline lookup yields CDR1 SQVTM and CDR2 ANQGSEA. The CDR3 covers 13 residues.